The 21 T cell receptor beta chains reported below all come from one sample, sequenced in a study of blood T cell repertoires in COVID-19. Libraries were prepared by immunoSEQ multiplex PCR; TCRdb keeps only in-frame clonotypes and omits some of them. The data show tens of thousands of clones, roughly 80% seen once. Material: peripheral blood. These receptors all come from a man aged 45 to 65 with acute or convalescent COVID-19.

The chain combines TRBV11-2 with TRBJ2-5; the D gene is possibly TRBD1 (7 bases). The germline V gene encodes CDR1 SGHAT and CDR2 FQNNGV. Trimming removed 2 bases at V and 5 bases at J, with 24 bases between. This CDR3 contains 18 residues. DNA for the CDR3: TGTGCCAGCAGCTTATATGGGGGGTCGACAGGGCTTACGGAGACCCAGTACTTC. Its protein product is CASSLYGGSTGLTETQYF. Looking up the rest from reference TRBV11-2 and TRBJ2-5 gives the full variable domain: EAGVAQSPRYKIIEKRQSVAFWCNPISGHATLYWYQQILGQGPKLLIQFQNNGVVDDSQLPKDRFSAERLKGVDSTLKIQPAKLEDSAVYLCASSLYGGSTGLTETQYFGPGTRLLVL.

The chain recombines TRBV3-1 (or the pseudogene TRBV3-2) with TRBJ1-2; D possibly corresponds to TRBD1 (5 bases). Trimming left V 4 bases short and J 4 bases short, with 16 bases between. This CDR3 is 15 amino acids long. Germline-derived CDR1 and CDR2 are LGHDT and YNNKEL (reference sequence). CDR3: CASSPLGGEGYGYTF. For the CDR3, the DNA is TGTGCCAGCAGCCCACTCGGGGGGGAGGGCTATGGCTACACCTTC.

This chain links TRBV5-6 with TRBJ2-1; 9 nucleotides line up with TRBD1. After removal of 4 bases from V and 4 bases from J, the junction contained 9 bases not matched to a gene. This CDR3 contains 16 residues. Per germline, CDR1 SGHDT and CDR2 YYEEEE. CDR3 residues: CASSLGGQGSYNEQFF. As DNA, the CDR3 is TGTGCCAGCAGCCTTGGAGGACAGGGGTCGTACAATGAGCAGTTCTTC.

The chain links TRBV30 to TRBJ1-1, with D possibly TRBD1 on 6 matching bases. Germline CDR1 and CDR2: GTSNPN and SVGIG (reference sequence). The length of the CDR3 is 13 residues. Deletions cut 1 base from V and 4 bases from J, with 10 bases between. The DNA for the CDR3 is TGTGCCTGGAGTGACCAGGGGCCCACTGAAGCTTTCTTT. Protein: CAWSDQGPTEAFF.

The chain links TRBV18 to TRBJ2-5; D is perhaps TRBD1 (5 bases). Trimming removed 3 bases at V and 1 base at J, with 9 bases between. There are 14 residues in the CDR3. Germline V gene sequence: CDR1 KGHSH, CDR2 LQKENI. The CDR3: CASSPGQRQETQYF. In DNA form, the CDR3 reads TGTGCCAGCTCACCGGGGCAGCGCCAAGAGACCCAGTACTTC.

V and J are TRBV5-1 and TRBJ2-7, with TRBD2 matching 8 bases. This CDR3 has 16 amino acids. With V trimmed by 4 bases and J by 5 bases, 14 bases remained unmatched. Germline CDR1 SGHRS, CDR2 YFSETQ. CDR3 amino acids: CASSPWGSGTVHEQYF. The CDR3 nucleotides are TGCGCCAGCAGCCCCTGGGGTAGCGGGACTGTCCACGAGCAGTACTTC.

The genes are TRBV21-1 and TRBJ2-3; TRBD1 is the table's D call and was not checked against the DNA. TRBV21-1 is labeled a pseudogene. This CDR3 is built from 19 residues. The CDR3 protein is CASSKLSRDRARDWDTQYF. CDR3 nucleotides: TGTGCCAGCAGCAAGTTATCCCGGGACAGGGCCCGAGACTGGGATACGCAGTATTTT.

The chain carries TRBV6-1 and TRBJ2-7; 8 bases are shared with TRBD1. V shed 4 bases and J 1 base; nucleotides not matched to a gene: 9. Germline V gene data show CDR1 as MNHNS and CDR2 as SASEGT. This CDR3 has 16 residues. The DNA for the CDR3 is TGTGCCAGCAGTGGGCCCCGCCAGGGGGCATCCTACGAGCAGTACTTC. Its translation: CASSGPRQGASYEQYF.

This clone was counted once. V gene TRBV7-9 combines with J gene TRBJ1-6; unclear D gene. CDR3 length: 14 residues. Per germline, CDR1 SEHNR and CDR2 FQNEAQ (reference sequence). Trimming stripped 2 bases from V and 9 bases from J, with 11 bases between. CDR3 bases: TGTGCCAGCAGCTTATATACCGGCGGTTCACCCCTCCACTTT. Encoded protein: CASSLYTGGSPLHF.

This clone was picked up a small number of times. This sequence joins TRBV5-1 and TRBJ2-7; 11 positions match TRBD1. This CDR3 contains 15 residues. V was pared by 4 bases and J by 2 bases, with 5 bases of the junction left unmatched. Germline-derived CDR1 and CDR2 are SGHRS and YFSETQ. This CDR3 reads CASSPGTGGTYEQYF. CDR3 in DNA: TGCGCCAGCAGCCCCGGGACAGGGGGGACCTACGAGCAGTACTTC.

The rearrangement links TRBV28 to TRBJ2-1; a weak D match, TRBD1 (6 bases). This CDR3 is 14 amino acids long. Germline CDR1 and CDR2: MDHEN and SYDVKM. The V end lost 7 bases, the J end lost 4 bases, and 14 bases lay between the germline ends. The CDR3 coding sequence is TGTGCCAGCACCACACCGGACAGTTACAATGAGCAGTTCTTC. This sequence encodes CASTTPDSYNEQFF.

The rearrangement joins TRBV15 to TRBJ1-1; D uncertain. The CDR3 is 17 residues long. Germline V gene data show CDR1 as LNHNV and CDR2 as YYDKDF (reference sequence). Trimming took off 3 bases at V and 0 bases at J, with 17 bases between the two ends. As DNA, the CDR3 is TGTGCCACCAGCAGGCCCCCTCGAGGCGGGGTGAACACTGAAGCTTTCTTT. Protein sequence: CATSRPPRGGVNTEAFF.

This clone was detected only once. The chain carries TRBV5-6 and TRBJ1-2; weak D call: TRBD1 (5 bases). This CDR3 has 12 amino acids. The germline V gene has CDR1 SGHDT and CDR2 YYEEEE. The V end lost 6 bases, the J end lost 7 bases, and 13 bases lay between the germline ends. In DNA form, the CDR3 reads TGTGCCAGCAAGGGACCTAGCGGTGGCTACACCTTC. This gives the protein CASKGPSGGYTF.

V usage is TRBV10-3 and J usage is TRBJ1-5; D gene ambiguous. Germline V gives CDR1 ENHRY, CDR2 SYGVKD. Trimming shortened V by 0 bases and J by 3 bases, and 12 bases separated the two germline ends. The CDR3 length is 16 residues. CDR3: CAISESTAGNNQPQHF. The CDR3 DNA reads as TGTGCCATCAGTGAGTCGACGGCAGGCAACAATCAGCCCCAGCATTTT.

The chain employs TRBV15 and TRBJ2-7; TRBD2 agrees at 7 bases. Looked up from germline, CDR1 is LNHNV and CDR2 is YYDKDF (reference sequence). V lost 0 bases, J lost 0 bases, and 14 bases stayed unmatched. This CDR3 comprises 19 residues. The CDR3 region is CATSRDLKQGLRNSYEQYF. The CDR3 bases are TGTGCCACCAGCAGAGATTTAAAGCAGGGACTACGAAACTCCTACGAGCAGTACTTC.

This chain links TRBV5-1 with TRBJ2-3; a possible D gene is TRBD1 (5 bases). V was clipped by 0 bases and J by 8 bases, with 7 bases between them. The CDR3 length is 12 residues. Germline assignment: CDR1 SGHRS and CDR2 YFSETQ. CDR3 in DNA: TGCGCCAGCAGCTTGGAGGGGTCTACGCAGTATTTT. It yields the protein CASSLEGSTQYF.

The chain couples TRBV28 to TRBJ2-7, with a weak D call TRBD2 (7 bases). The V and J ends lost 6 bases and 0 bases respectively, with 9 bases between them. CDR1 and CDR2 (germline): MDHEN, SYDVKM. The CDR3 length is 13 residues. CDR3 loop: CASRGGGSYEQYF. The CDR3 DNA reads as TGTGCCAGCAGAGGGGGGGGCTCCTACGAGCAGTACTTC.

The genes are TRBV15 and TRBJ1-1; D possibly corresponds to TRBD1 (5 bases). V lost 2 bases and J 1 base, leaving 14 bases between the germline ends. The CDR3 covers 16 residues. CDR1 and CDR2 (germline): LNHNV, YYDKDF (reference sequence). CDR3 region: CATSRPTDSPNTEAFF. For the CDR3, the DNA is TGTGCCACCAGCAGACCGACCGACAGTCCGAACACTGAAGCTTTCTTT.

V is TRBV10-2 and J is TRBJ2-1, with TRBD1 identical over 10 bases. The germline gives CDR1 WSHSY, CDR2 SAAADI. The V and J ends lost 6 bases and 9 bases, in that order; junction bases with no gene match: 14. The CDR3 consists of 16 residues. In nucleotides, the CDR3 is TGCGCCAGCAGCGCTATTGGGACAGGGGCGTTCGGTGAGCAGTTCTTC. Its translation is CASSAIGTGAFGEQFF.

The chain links TRBV28 to TRBJ2-5; 7 bases agree with TRBD1. CDR1 MDHEN and CDR2 SYDVKM come from the germline V gene. Trimming took 4 bases from V and 4 from J; bases not matched to a gene: 9. This CDR3 is 15 amino acids long. The CDR3 spells CASSSTGTAIETQYF. DNA of the CDR3: TGTGCCAGCAGTTCGACCGGGACAGCGATAGAGACCCAGTACTTC. Combining the CDR3 with reference TRBV28 and TRBJ2-5 gives the whole variable domain DVKVTQSSRYLVKRTGEKVFLECVQDMDHENMFWYRQDPGLGLRLIYFSYDVKMKEKGDIPEGYSVSREKKERFSLILESASTNQTSMYLCASSSTGTAIETQYFGPGTRLLVL.

The chain recombines TRBV19 with TRBJ1-5; no firm D call. CDR3 length: 15 residues. Germline V gene lookup returns CDR1 LNHDA and CDR2 SQIVND (reference sequence). The germline V and J ends were trimmed by 0 bases and 6 bases, with 12 bases remaining between them. CDR3 DNA sequence: TGTGCCAGTAGTATAGAATGGGGAGTTCTTCAGCCCCAGCATTTT. Protein sequence: CASSIEWGVLQPQHF.